These 16 T cell receptor beta chains were all obtained from the same sample, sequenced in a study of blood T cell repertoires in COVID-19. Measured with immunoSEQ multiplex PCR; TCRdb has only the in-frame clones, and not every one. This repertoire shows 130,000 to 150,000 clones, roughly 80% found once; its top ten account for approximately 9.1%. Sequencing was done on a sample of PBMCs or T cells enriched from blood (not recorded which). The receptor set was obtained from a man in his fifties who had recovered from COVID-19.

V and J are TRBV28 and TRBJ2-7; TRBD1 agrees at 7 bases. In germline, CDR1 is MDHEN, CDR2 SYDVKM. With V trimmed by 8 bases and J by 0 bases, 4 bases remained unmatched. The CDR3 runs 13 residues. This CDR3 is CASATGSSYEQYF. CDR3 nucleotide sequence: TGTGCCAGCGCGACAGGGTCCTCCTACGAGCAGTACTTC. The whole variable domain, filled in from reference TRBV28 and TRBJ2-7, reads DVKVTQSSRYLVKRTGEKVFLECVQDMDHENMFWYRQDPGLGLRLIYFSYDVKMKEKGDIPEGYSVSREKKERFSLILESASTNQTSMYLCASATGSSYEQYFGPGTRLTVT.

The genes are TRBV4-2 and TRBJ1-6, with D maybe TRBD1 (5 bases). CDR1 is LGHNA, CDR2 YNFKEQ, per germline. This CDR3 spans 14 amino acids. The germline V and J ends were trimmed by 4 bases and 9 bases, with 13 bases remaining between them. In DNA, the CDR3 is TGTGCCAGCAGCCGACAGTTAGCCCTTTCACCCCTCCACTTT. It codes for CASSRQLALSPLHF.

The chain combines TRBV28 with TRBJ1-3; no clear D. V dropped 6 bases and J dropped 4 bases, with 7 bases sitting between them. This CDR3 spans 12 amino acids. Germline V gene lookup returns CDR1 MDHEN and CDR2 SYDVKM. The CDR3 is CASRQQGNTIYF. The CDR3, as DNA: TGTGCCAGCAGACAACAGGGAAACACCATATATTTT.

The chain employs TRBV10-3 and TRBJ2-7; possible D gene TRBD1, 5 bases. The V end was cut by 0 bases, the J end by 3 bases, with 12 bases between. Germline values: CDR1 ENHRY, CDR2 SYGVKD. CDR3 length: 15 residues. The CDR3, as DNA: TGTGCCATCAGTGAGTCAGGGCAGGGTCTCTACGAGCAGTACTTC. Its protein is CAISESGQGLYEQYF.

V usage is TRBV10-3 and J usage is TRBJ2-2; the match to TRBD2 covers 11 bases. This CDR3 is 19 amino acids long. Germline V gene sequence: CDR1 ENHRY, CDR2 SYGVKD. The ends lost 6 bases at V and 0 bases at J; junction bases unmatched: 12. Here the CDR3 DNA reads TGTGCCATCAGGATACTAGCGGGGGCCGACATAACGAACACCGGGGAGCTGTTTTTT. Translating it yields CAIRILAGADITNTGELFF.

This clone occurred many times. This chain joins TRBV12-2 and TRBJ1-1; the D segment call TRBD1 is taken from the table without a DNA check. TRBV12-2 constitutes a pseudogene. The length of the CDR3 is 16 residues. CDR3 DNA: TGTGCAAGTCGCTTAGCATCCGGGACAGGGCACACTGAAGCTTTCTTT. Protein product: CASRLASGTGHTEAFF.

V usage is TRBV6-1 and J usage is TRBJ2-5; TRBD2 aligns across 9 bases. The CDR3 length is 20 residues. Germline-derived CDR1 and CDR2 are MNHNS and SASEGT. V was pared by 2 bases and J by 5 bases, with 21 bases of the junction left unmatched. CDR3 amino acids: CASSELVPGLARQGKETQYF. The CDR3 nucleotides read TGTGCCAGCAGTGAACTAGTTCCAGGACTAGCGCGTCAAGGTAAGGAGACCCAGTACTTC.

The rearrangement joins TRBV28 to TRBJ1-5; D ambiguous. The CDR3 sequence is 12 residues long. Germline V CDR1 and CDR2: MDHEN, SYDVKM. The V and J ends lost 3 bases and 6 bases respectively, with 6 bases between them. CDR3 DNA sequence: TGTGCCAGCAGTTTGGCCGTTCAGCCCCAGCATTTT. Amino acids: CASSLAVQPQHF.

The chain recombines TRBV20-1 with TRBJ2-7; perhaps TRBD2 as D (5 bases). Trimming removed 6 bases from V and 3 bases from J, with 6 bases in between. Germline lookup yields CDR1 DFQATT and CDR2 SNEGSKA (reference sequence). The CDR3 spans 10 residues. The CDR3 loop reads CSAGDYEQYF. In DNA form, the CDR3 reads TGCAGTGCCGGGGACTACGAGCAGTACTTC.

The V gene is TRBV19, the J gene TRBJ2-6; D possibly corresponds to TRBD1 (6 bases). Germline lookup yields CDR1 LNHDA and CDR2 SQIVND (reference sequence). The CDR3 spans 19 residues. The V gene lost 7 bases and the J gene lost 1 base, with 23 bases spanning the gap. This CDR3 reads CASTPKERGMGSGANVLTF. The DNA of the CDR3 is TGTGCCAGTACCCCAAAGGAGAGGGGGATGGGGTCTGGGGCCAACGTCCTGACTTTC.

The chain joins TRBV11-3 to TRBJ2-2; maybe TRBD1 (6 bases). This CDR3 spans 14 amino acids. V was trimmed by 5 bases and J by 5 bases, leaving 12 bases between them. The germline V gene has CDR1 SGHNT and CDR2 YENEEA. The CDR3 nucleotides are TGTGCCAGCAGCCCGGGGACAAGTACCGGGGAGCTGTTTTTT. This encodes CASSPGTSTGELFF.

This clone was observed a single time. V and J are TRBV18 and TRBJ2-3; D gene uncertain. Between the trimmed V and J ends, which lost 1 base and 1 base, there was a span of 6 bases. The CDR3 contains 14 residues. The germline CDR1 and CDR2 sequences are KGHSH and LQKENI. The CDR3 DNA reads as TGTGCCAGCTCACCACTTTCCGGCACAGATACGCAGTATTTT. Amino acid sequence: CASSPLSGTDTQYF.

This clone was seen only a few times. V usage is TRBV11-2 and J usage is TRBJ1-6; D is possibly TRBD1 (5 bases). The V gene lost 1 base and the J gene lost 11 bases, with 9 bases spanning the gap. The germline gives CDR1 SGHAT, CDR2 FQNNGV. This CDR3 region has 13 residues. CDR3 in amino acids: CASSLVPGAPLHF. CDR3 DNA sequence: TGTGCCAGCAGCTTAGTGCCGGGGGCACCCCTCCACTTT.

Regarding this clone: The sample contains more than one DNA sequence encoding this CDR3. The genes are TRBV27 and TRBJ2-4, with D perhaps matching TRBD1 (6 bases). Trimming cost V 3 bases and J 4 bases, with 10 bases left between them. The CDR3 has 14 amino acids. The germline CDR1 and CDR2 sequences are MNHEY and SMNVEV (reference sequence). CDR3 DNA: TGTGCCAGCAGTTTTGGGGGCCCAAAAAACATTCAGTACTTC. Encoded protein: CASSFGGPKNIQYF.

This chain joins TRBV13 and TRBJ2-7, with TRBD1 identical over 10 bases. Germline V gives CDR1 PRHDT, CDR2 FYEKMQ (reference sequence). The J segment lost 3 bases and the V segment lost 2 bases, leaving 7 bases of the junction unmatched. This CDR3 contains 16 residues. Written as DNA, the CDR3 is TGTGCCAGCAGCTTAATCGGGACAGGGGCCTACTACGAGCAGTACTTC. It yields the protein CASSLIGTGAYYEQYF.

The J gene is TRBJ2-6, the V gene TRBV13; D may be TRBD1 (5 bases). CDR1 is PRHDT, CDR2 FYEKMQ, per germline (reference sequence). The V end lost 5 bases, the J end lost 2 bases, and 13 bases lay between the germline ends. The CDR3 has 16 residues. In DNA form, the CDR3 reads TGTGCCAGCAGCATTAGGGGTAGTGCTGGGGCCAACGTCCTGACTTTC. This gives the protein CASSIRGSAGANVLTF. The full variable domain, with the rest looked up from reference TRBV13 and TRBJ2-6, is AAGVIQSPRHLIKEKRETATLKCYPIPRHDTVYWYQQGPGQDPQFLISFYEKMQSDKGSIPDRFSAQQFSDYHSELNMSSLELGDSALYFCASSIRGSAGANVLTFGAGSRLTVL.